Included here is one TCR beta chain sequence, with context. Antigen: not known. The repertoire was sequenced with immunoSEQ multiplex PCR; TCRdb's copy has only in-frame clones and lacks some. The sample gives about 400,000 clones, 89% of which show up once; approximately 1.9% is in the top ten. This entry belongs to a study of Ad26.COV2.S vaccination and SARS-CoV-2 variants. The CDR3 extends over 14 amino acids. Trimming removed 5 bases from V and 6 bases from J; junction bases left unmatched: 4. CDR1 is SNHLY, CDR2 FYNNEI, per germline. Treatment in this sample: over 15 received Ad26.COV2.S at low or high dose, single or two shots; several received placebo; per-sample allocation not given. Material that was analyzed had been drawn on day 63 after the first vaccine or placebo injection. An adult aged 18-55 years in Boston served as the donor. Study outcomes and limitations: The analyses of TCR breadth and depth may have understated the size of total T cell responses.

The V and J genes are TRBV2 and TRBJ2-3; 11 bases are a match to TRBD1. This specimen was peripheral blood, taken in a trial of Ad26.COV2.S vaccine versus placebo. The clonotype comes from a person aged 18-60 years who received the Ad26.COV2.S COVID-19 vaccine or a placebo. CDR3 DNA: TGTGCCAGCAGTAGGGACAGGGGGGAGGATACGCAGTATTTT. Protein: CASSRDRGEDTQYF. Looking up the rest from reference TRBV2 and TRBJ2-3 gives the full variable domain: EPEVTQTPSHQVTQMGQEVILRCVPISNHLYFYWYRQILGQKVEFLVSFYNNEISEKSEIFDDQFSVERPDGSNFTLKIRSTKLEDSAMYFCASSRDRGEDTQYFGPGTRLTVL.